These T cell receptor beta chains were read from a single sample in a study of tumor-infiltrating lymphocytes in primary liver carcinoma. TCRdb ran MiXCR on the multiplex PCR reads and lists one entry per CDR3 protein. The sample consists of around 47,000 distinct CDR3 sequences, around 72% of them appearing once. Sequencing input: liver tumor tissue from sampling region 2. The receptors shown here come from a man between 40 and 49 years old with primary liver carcinoma and hepatitis B virus infection. Each CDR3 is given with its conserved first and last residue. A D gene is named only where the DNA matches it firmly. Some rows mark clone size as missing; the rest say once, few, many or name a class of expanded clone.

CDR3 DNA: TGCAGCGTTGAATGGCGGCAGGCCTACAATGAGCAGTTCTTC
CDR3 protein: CSVEWRQAYNEQFF
J gene: TRBJ2-1
CDR3 length: 14
V gene: TRBV29-1
D gene: -
clone size: medium-sized

CDR3 DNA: TGCAGCGTTGCACAAAAACCGACCGGGGAGCTGTTTTTT
CDR3 protein: CSVAQKPTGELFF
J gene: TRBJ2-2
CDR3 length: 13
V gene: TRBV29-1
D gene: -
clone size: medium-sized

CDR3 DNA: TGTGCCAGCAGTTACTCTCTAGCGGGAGAGAGCTACAATGAGCAGCTCTTC
CDR3 protein: CASSYSLAGESYNEQLF
J gene: TRBJ2-1
CDR3 length: 17
V gene: TRBV6-5
D gene: TRBD2
clone size: many

CDR3 DNA: TGTGCCAACACCGATGGGATAGGCTACACCTTC
CDR3 protein: CANTDGIGYTF
J gene: TRBJ1-2
CDR3 length: 11
V gene: TRBV6-5
D gene: -
clone size: -

CDR3 DNA: TGTGCCAGCAACCGTCCTTCCGGGAGCGGCTACAATGAGCAGTTCTTC
CDR3 protein: CASNRPSGSGYNEQFF
J gene: TRBJ2-1
CDR3 length: 16
V gene: TRBV9
D gene: -
clone size: -

CDR3 DNA: TGTGTCAGTAGCCCGGGGGGACTCCAGGGCGGAACGGAGTATTTT
CDR3 protein: CVSSPGGLQGGTEYF
J gene: TRBJ2-3
CDR3 length: 15
V gene: TRBV11-3
D gene: TRBD2
clone size: -

CDR3 DNA: TGTACCAGCAGTCTACAGGGGCCCTACAATGAGCAGTTCTTC
CDR3 protein: CTSSLQGPYNEQFF
J gene: TRBJ2-1
CDR3 length: 14
V gene: TRBV6-5
D gene: TRBD1
clone size: -

CDR3 DNA: TGCAGTGCTAGAGGCGACACAGATACGCAGTATTTT
CDR3 protein: CSARGDTDTQYF
J gene: TRBJ2-3
CDR3 length: 12
V gene: TRBV20-1
D gene: -
clone size: many

CDR3 DNA: TGTGCCAGCAGTTACCCTTTAGCGGGGTACACAGATACACAGTATTTT
CDR3 protein: CASSYPLAGYTDTQYF
J gene: TRBJ2-3
CDR3 length: 16
V gene: TRBV6-9
D gene: TRBD2
clone size: -

CDR3 DNA: TGCAGCGGTGACAGGGGGCCGAGGACTGAAGCTTCCTTT
CDR3 protein: CSGDRGPRTEASF
J gene: TRBJ1-1
CDR3 length: 13
V gene: TRBV29-1
D gene: TRBD1
clone size: -

CDR3 DNA: TGTGCAAGCAATTACCAGGACACTGGGGAGCTGTTTTTT
CDR3 protein: CASNYQDTGELFF
J gene: TRBJ2-2
CDR3 length: 13
V gene: TRBV6-5
D gene: -
clone size: -

CDR3 DNA: TGTGCCACCAGCAACAGCTTCTACGGCTACTCCTTC
CDR3 protein: CATSNSFYGYSF
J gene: TRBJ1-2
CDR3 length: 12
V gene: TRBV28
D gene: -
clone size: -

CDR3 DNA: TGTGCCATCCAGCGGCCGCACTCTGGAGCCAACGTCCTGACTTTC
CDR3 protein: CAIQRPHSGANVLTF
J gene: TRBJ2-6
CDR3 length: 15
V gene: TRBV11-2
D gene: -
clone size: -

CDR3 DNA: TGTGCTATCAGCCCGAGTACCCAATCCTACAATGAGCAGTTCTTC
CDR3 protein: CAISPSTQSYNEQFF
J gene: TRBJ2-1
CDR3 length: 15
V gene: TRBV10-3
D gene: -
clone size: -

CDR3 DNA: TGTGCCAGCAGCCTAAAAGGGGGACTGACGAATCAGCCCCAGCATTTT
CDR3 protein: CASSLKGGLTNQPQHF
J gene: TRBJ1-5
CDR3 length: 16
V gene: TRBV11-2
D gene: -
clone size: medium-sized

CDR3 DNA: TGTGTCAGCAGTGGACTGGGGGGTCATGAGCAGTTCTTC
CDR3 protein: CVSSGLGGHEQFF
J gene: TRBJ2-1
CDR3 length: 13
V gene: TRBV12-3/TRBV12-4
D gene: -
clone size: once

CDR3 DNA: TGTGCCAGTTGTGACTCGAGTAGTGGTGGGTCCCAAGAGACCCAGTACTTC
CDR3 protein: CASCDSSSGGSQETQYF
J gene: TRBJ2-5
CDR3 length: 17
V gene: TRBV6-5
D gene: -
clone size: -

CDR3 DNA: TGTGCCAGCAGCACCGGCGAGACAGGGGATGAAAAACTGTTTTTT
CDR3 protein: CASSTGETGDEKLFF
J gene: TRBJ1-4
CDR3 length: 15
V gene: TRBV5-5
D gene: TRBD1
clone size: -

CDR3 DNA: TGTGCCAGCAGTTACACCTGGGTGACCTCGACGGCTTTCTTT
CDR3 protein: CASSYTWVTSTAFF
J gene: TRBJ1-1
CDR3 length: 14
V gene: TRBV6-2/TRBV6-3
D gene: -
clone size: -

CDR3 DNA: TGCACCGTTGCCCACGGGACAGGGGAGGGCATTCAGTACTTC
CDR3 protein: CTVAHGTGEGIQYF
J gene: TRBJ2-4
CDR3 length: 14
V gene: TRBV29-1
D gene: TRBD1
clone size: -

CDR3 DNA: TGTGCCAGCAGCTTAGGGGTAGAGGCTGAAGCTTTCTTT
CDR3 protein: CASSLGVEAEAFF
J gene: TRBJ1-1
CDR3 length: 13
V gene: TRBV7-9
D gene: -
clone size: -

CDR3 DNA: TGTGTCAGCAACTTAGCGCGGGGCCGGGCCTACGAACAGTACTTC
CDR3 protein: CVSNLARGRAYEQYF
J gene: TRBJ2-7
CDR3 length: 15
V gene: TRBV7-8
D gene: -
clone size: -

CDR3 DNA: TGCGCCAGCAGCCAAGCACAAACCGTCGATAATTCACCCCTCCACTTT
CDR3 protein: CASSQAQTVDNSPLHF
J gene: TRBJ1-6
CDR3 length: 16
V gene: TRBV4-3
D gene: -
clone size: medium-sized

CDR3 DNA: TGTGCCAGCAGTATACAAGGGCCCGTGGGGCAGTACTTC
CDR3 protein: CASSIQGPVGQYF
J gene: TRBJ2-7
CDR3 length: 13
V gene: TRBV28
D gene: -
clone size: -

CDR3 DNA: TGTGTCAGCAGTGCCGTAGCAGGATGGGTAAACAGTGAGCAGTTCTTC
CDR3 protein: CVSSAVAGWVNSEQFF
J gene: TRBJ2-1
CDR3 length: 16
V gene: TRBV14
D gene: -
clone size: -

CDR3 DNA: TGTGCCAGCAACCTCACGGGGTACAATCAGCCTCAGCATTTT
CDR3 protein: CASNLTGYNQPQHF
J gene: TRBJ1-5
CDR3 length: 14
V gene: TRBV7-9
D gene: -
clone size: -